This entry describes one TCR beta chain. Its antigen is not known. The sequenced template was cDNA made from the entire isolated RNA. About 3.4 million reads per sample on average were obtained from naive, central memory and regulatory T cell samples. Generated by immunoSEQ multiplex PCR, the TCRdb table keeps only in-frame clones and is missing some. In the table there are under 350,000 clones, roughly an eighth of which are singletons. Trimming at V came to 7 bases and at J to 1 base, leaving 11 bases not matched to a gene. From germline, CDR1 is SGHNT and CDR2 YYREEE (reference sequence). The CDR3 is 18 amino acids. Isolation of CD4+ naive, central memory, regulatory and stem cell-like memory cells was achieved by sorting via CD45RO/CCR7/CD25/CD127/CD95/CD27. This sample was taken from a study of beta chain features in type 1 diabetes. Findings and limits, study-wide: Fewer insertions but more deletions were seen at VDJ junctions in type 1 diabetes patients. All four CD4+ subsets of Type 1 diabetes patients contained TCRB CDR3s that were moderately but significantly shorter.

The chain recombines TRBV5-4 with TRBJ2-1; the match to TRBD2 covers 13 bases. The material sequenced was naive CD4+ T cells from blood. This sequence was found in a man younger than 45 with type 1 diabetes. This CDR3 is CASSAVTSGRKSYNEQFF. The CDR3 coding sequence is TGTGCCAGCTCGGCGGTGACTAGCGGGAGGAAGTCCTACAATGAGCAGTTCTTC.